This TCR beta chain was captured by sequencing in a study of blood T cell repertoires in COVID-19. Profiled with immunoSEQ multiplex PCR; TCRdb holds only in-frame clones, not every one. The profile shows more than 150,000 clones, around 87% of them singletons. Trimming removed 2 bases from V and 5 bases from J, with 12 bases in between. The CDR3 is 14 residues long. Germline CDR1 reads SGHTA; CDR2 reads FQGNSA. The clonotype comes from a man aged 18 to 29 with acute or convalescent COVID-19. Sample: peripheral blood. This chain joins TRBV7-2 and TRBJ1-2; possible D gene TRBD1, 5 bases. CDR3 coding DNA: TGTGCCAGCAGCTTAATGGGGGGGAATTATGGCTACACCTTC. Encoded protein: CASSLMGGNYGYTF. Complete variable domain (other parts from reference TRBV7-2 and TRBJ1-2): GAGVSQSPSNKVTEKGKDVELRCDPISGHTALYWYRQSLGQGLEFLIYFQGNSAPDKSGLPSDRFSAERTGGSVSTLTIQRTQQEDSAVYLCASSLMGGNYGYTFGSGTRLTVV.